This T cell receptor (beta chain) emerged from a study of patients and donors after allogeneic stem cell transplantation (dated by TCRdb to the early 2020s). Receptors were amplified or captured by RT-PCR. The sequencing machine was a NextSeq 550. TCRdb cleaned the public reads at Q25 with fastp, built clones with MiXCR and kept in-frame beta chains. Rows with one shared CDR3 protein collapse into an entry with the most common genes and DNA. This sample holds hundreds of thousands of distinct CDR3 sequences; around 16% were observed only once. The top ten clones comprise 6% to 8% of the sample. This clonotype occurred a few times. It lacks a known antigen. Base qualities are not provided; no much larger clone lies one nucleotide away. This clonotype was sampled from a human donor who was either an allogeneic HSCT recipient or a stem cell or donor lymphocyte infusion donor (not recorded which). It is not recorded whose cells these are; they may come from a transplant donor. Sequenced: blood, either unsorted or a sorted T cell fraction (not recorded which).

The CDR3 region reads CASSPATEAFF. The sequence in DNA is TGTGCCAGCAGTCCAGCCACTGAAGCTTTCTTT. The sequence joins TRBV12-3 or TRBV12-4 to TRBJ1-1; the D gene lacks a confident call. V and J are truncated by 5 bases and 4 bases respectively, leaving an intervening sequence of 5 bases. From cysteine to phenylalanine, the CDR3 is 11 amino acids long. The CDR3 DNA has 33 bases and is translated from base 1.